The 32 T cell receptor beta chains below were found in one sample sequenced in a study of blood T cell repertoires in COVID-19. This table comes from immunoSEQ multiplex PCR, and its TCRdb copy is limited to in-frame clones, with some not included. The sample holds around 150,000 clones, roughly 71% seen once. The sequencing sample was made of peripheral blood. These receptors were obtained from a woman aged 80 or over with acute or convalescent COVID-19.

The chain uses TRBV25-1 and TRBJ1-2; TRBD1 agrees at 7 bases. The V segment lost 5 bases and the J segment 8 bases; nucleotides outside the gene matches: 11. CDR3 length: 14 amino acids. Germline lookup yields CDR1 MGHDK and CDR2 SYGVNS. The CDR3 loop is CASSNDRVGDGYTF. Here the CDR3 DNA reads TGTGCCAGCAGTAATGACAGGGTCGGCGACGGCTACACCTTC.

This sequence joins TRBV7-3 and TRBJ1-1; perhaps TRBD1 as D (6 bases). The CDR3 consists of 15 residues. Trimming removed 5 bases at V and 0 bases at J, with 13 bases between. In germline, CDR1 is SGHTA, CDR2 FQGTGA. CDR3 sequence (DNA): TGTGCCAGCAGCAAACCGGGACAAATGAACACTGAAGCTTTCTTT. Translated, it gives CASSKPGQMNTEAFF. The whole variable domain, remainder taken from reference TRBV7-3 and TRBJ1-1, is GAGVSQTPSNKVTEKGKYVELRCDPISGHTALYWYRQSLGQGPEFLIYFQGTGAADDSGLPNDRFFAVRPEGSVSTLKIQRTERGDSAVYLCASSKPGQMNTEAFFGQGTRLTVV.

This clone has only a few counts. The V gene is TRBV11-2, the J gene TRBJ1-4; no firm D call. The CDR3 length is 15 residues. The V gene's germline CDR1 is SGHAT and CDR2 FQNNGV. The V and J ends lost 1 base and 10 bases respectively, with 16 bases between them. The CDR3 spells CASSLGPGSHLKLFF. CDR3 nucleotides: TGTGCCAGCAGCTTAGGTCCGGGATCCCACCTAAAACTGTTTTTT. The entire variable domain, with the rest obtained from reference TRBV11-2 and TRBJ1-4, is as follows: EAGVAQSPRYKIIEKRQSVAFWCNPISGHATLYWYQQILGQGPKLLIQFQNNGVVDDSQLPKDRFSAERLKGVDSTLKIQPAKLEDSAVYLCASSLGPGSHLKLFFGSGTQLSVL.

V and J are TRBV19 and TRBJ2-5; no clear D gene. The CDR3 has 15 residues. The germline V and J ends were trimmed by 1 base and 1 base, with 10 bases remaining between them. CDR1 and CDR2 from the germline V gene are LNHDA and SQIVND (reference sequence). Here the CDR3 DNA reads TGTGCCAGTAGTATAGTTGGGCAGATCCAAGAGACCCAGTACTTC. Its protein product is CASSIVGQIQETQYF.

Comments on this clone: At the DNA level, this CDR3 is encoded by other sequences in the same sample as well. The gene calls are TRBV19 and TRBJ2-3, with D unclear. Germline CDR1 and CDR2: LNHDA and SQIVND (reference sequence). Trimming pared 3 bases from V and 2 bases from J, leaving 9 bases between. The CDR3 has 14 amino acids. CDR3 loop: CASSIGQITDTQYF. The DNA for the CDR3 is TGTGCCAGTAGTATTGGTCAGATCACAGATACGCAGTATTTT.

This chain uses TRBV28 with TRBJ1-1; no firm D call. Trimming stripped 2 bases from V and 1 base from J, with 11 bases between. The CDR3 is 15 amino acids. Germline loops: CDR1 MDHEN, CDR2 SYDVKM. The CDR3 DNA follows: TGTGCCAGCAGTTTAGAGGCACCTAGGAACACTGAAGCTTTCTTT. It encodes CASSLEAPRNTEAFF.

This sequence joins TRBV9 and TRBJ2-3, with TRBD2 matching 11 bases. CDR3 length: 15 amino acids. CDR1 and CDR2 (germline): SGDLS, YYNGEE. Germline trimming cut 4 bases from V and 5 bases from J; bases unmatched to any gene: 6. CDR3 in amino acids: CASSPIAGGLDTQYF. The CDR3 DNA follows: TGTGCCAGCAGCCCTATAGCGGGAGGGTTAGATACGCAGTATTTT.

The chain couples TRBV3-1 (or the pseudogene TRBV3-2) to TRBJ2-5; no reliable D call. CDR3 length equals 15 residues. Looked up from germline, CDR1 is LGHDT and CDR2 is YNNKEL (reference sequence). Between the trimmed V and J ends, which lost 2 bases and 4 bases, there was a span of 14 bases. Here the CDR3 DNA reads TGTGCCAGCAGCCAACGTGTTAACAGTGGAGAGACCCAGTACTTC. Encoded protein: CASSQRVNSGETQYF.

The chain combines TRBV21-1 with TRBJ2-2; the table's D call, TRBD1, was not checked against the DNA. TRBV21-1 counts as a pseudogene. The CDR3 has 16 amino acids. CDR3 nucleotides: TGTGCCAGCAGCAAAATGGGACAGGGAGACTCCGGGGAGCTGTTTTTT. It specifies CASSKMGQGDSGELFF.

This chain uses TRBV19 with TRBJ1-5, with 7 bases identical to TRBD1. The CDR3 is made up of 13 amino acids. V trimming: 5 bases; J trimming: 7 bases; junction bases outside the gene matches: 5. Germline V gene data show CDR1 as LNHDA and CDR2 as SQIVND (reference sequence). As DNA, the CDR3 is TGTGCCAGTAGTTGGCAGGGGGTACAGCCCCAGCATTTT. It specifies CASSWQGVQPQHF.

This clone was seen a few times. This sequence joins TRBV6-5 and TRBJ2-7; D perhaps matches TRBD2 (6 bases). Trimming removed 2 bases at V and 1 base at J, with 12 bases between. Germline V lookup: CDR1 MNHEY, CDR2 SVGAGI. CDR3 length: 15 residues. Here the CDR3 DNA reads TGTGCCAGCAGTTACGGGGGACTGCAGTCCTACGAGCAGTACTTC. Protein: CASSYGGLQSYEQYF.

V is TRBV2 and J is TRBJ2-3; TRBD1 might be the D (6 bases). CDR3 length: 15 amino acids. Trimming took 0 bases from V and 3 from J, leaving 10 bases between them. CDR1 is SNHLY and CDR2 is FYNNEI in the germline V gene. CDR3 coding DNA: TGTGCCAGCAGTGAAGCGGCAGGGGAGACAGATACGCAGTATTTT. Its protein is CASSEAAGETDTQYF. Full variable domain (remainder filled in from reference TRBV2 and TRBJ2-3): EPEVTQTPSHQVTQMGQEVILRCVPISNHLYFYWYRQILGQKVEFLVSFYNNEISEKSEIFDDQFSVERPDGSNFTLKIRSTKLEDSAMYFCASSEAAGETDTQYFGPGTRLTVL.

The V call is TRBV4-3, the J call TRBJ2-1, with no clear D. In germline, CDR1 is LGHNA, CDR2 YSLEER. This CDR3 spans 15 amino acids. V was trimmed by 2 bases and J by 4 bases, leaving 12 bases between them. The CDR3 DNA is TGCGCCAGCAGCCAATCCTCTACTCGGTACAATGAGCAGTTCTTC. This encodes CASSQSSTRYNEQFF.

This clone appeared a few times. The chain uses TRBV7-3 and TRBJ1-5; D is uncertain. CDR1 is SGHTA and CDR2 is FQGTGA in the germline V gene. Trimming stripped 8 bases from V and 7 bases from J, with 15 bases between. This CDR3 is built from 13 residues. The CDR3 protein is CASHGGWTQPQHF. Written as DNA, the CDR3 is TGTGCCAGCCACGGAGGGTGGACCCAGCCCCAGCATTTT.

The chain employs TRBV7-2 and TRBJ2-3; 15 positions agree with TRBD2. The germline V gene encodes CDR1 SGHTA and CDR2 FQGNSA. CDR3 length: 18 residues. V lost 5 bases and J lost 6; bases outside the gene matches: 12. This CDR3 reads CASSLGLAGGLPSDTQYF. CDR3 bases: TGTGCCAGCAGCCTGGGACTAGCGGGGGGACTACCTTCTGATACGCAGTATTTT.

The CDR3 sequence is CASSVSGTSRYEQYF. CDR3 in DNA: TGTGCCAGCAGCGTCTCCGGGACTAGCCGTTACGAGCAGTACTTC. The chain recombines TRBV5-4 with TRBJ2-7; 9 bases fit TRBD2. V shed 4 bases, J shed 4 bases, and the junction held 9 bases outside the gene matches. Germline V gives CDR1 SGHNT, CDR2 YYREEE (reference sequence). The CDR3 consists of 15 residues.

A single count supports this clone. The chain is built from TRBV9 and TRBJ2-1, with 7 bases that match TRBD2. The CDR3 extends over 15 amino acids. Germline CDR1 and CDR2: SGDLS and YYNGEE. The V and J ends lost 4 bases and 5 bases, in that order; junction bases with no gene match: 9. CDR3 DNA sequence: TGTGCCAGCAGCCCCGGGACTACCTCTAACAATGAGCAGTTCTTC. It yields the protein CASSPGTTSNNEQFF.

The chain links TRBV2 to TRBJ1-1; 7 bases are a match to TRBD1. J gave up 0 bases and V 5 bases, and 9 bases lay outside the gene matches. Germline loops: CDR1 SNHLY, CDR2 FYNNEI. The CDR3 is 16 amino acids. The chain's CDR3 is CASSRDRLGMNTEAFF. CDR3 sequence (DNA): TGTGCCAGCAGTAGGGACAGACTGGGAATGAACACTGAAGCTTTCTTT.

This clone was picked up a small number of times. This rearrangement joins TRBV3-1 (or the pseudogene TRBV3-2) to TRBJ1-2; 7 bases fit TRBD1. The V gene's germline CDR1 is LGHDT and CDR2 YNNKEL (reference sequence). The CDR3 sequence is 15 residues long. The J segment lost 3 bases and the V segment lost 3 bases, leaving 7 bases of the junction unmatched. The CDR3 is CASSQVTGTDYGYTF. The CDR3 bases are TGTGCCAGCAGCCAGGTTACCGGGACAGACTATGGCTACACCTTC.

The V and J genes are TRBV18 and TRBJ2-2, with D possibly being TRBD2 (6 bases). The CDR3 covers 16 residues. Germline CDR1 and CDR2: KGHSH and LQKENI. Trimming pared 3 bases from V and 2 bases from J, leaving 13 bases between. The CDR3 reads CASSPRSGPNTGELFF. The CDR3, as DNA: TGTGCCAGCTCACCGCGCAGCGGGCCCAACACCGGGGAGCTGTTTTTT.

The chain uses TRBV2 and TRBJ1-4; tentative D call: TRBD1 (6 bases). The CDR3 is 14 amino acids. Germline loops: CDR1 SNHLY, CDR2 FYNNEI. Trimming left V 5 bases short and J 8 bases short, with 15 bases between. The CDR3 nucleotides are TGTGCCAGCAGTTCGTCAGGGGCACTGGAAAAACTGTTTTTT. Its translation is CASSSSGALEKLFF.

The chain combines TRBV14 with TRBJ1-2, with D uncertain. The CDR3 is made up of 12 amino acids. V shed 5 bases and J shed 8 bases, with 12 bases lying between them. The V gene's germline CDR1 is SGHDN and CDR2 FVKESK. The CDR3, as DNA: TGTGCCAGCAGCAGCGGACCCTCGGGCTACACCTTC. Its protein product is CASSSGPSGYTF.

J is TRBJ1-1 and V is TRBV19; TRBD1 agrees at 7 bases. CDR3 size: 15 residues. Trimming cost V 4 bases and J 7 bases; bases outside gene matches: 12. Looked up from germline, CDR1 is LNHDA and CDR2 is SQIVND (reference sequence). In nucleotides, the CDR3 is TGTGCCAGTAGTAGACCACGAGGACAGGCCCTTGAAGCTTTCTTT. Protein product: CASSRPRGQALEAFF.

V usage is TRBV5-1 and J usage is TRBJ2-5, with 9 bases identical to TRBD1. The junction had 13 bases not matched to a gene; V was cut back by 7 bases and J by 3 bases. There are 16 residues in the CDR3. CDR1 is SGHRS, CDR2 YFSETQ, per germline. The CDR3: CASQGTGTGPEETQYF. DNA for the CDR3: TGCGCCAGCCAAGGAACCGGGACAGGGCCTGAAGAGACCCAGTACTTC.

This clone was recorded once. The CDR3 spells CASSYGQGAKGEQFF. The CDR3 DNA reads as TGTGCCAGCAGTTACGGACAGGGGGCGAAAGGAGAGCAGTTCTTC. This chain links TRBV2 with TRBJ2-1; 11 nucleotides line up with TRBD1. Germline V gives CDR1 SNHLY, CDR2 FYNNEI. This CDR3 comprises 15 residues. V lost 5 bases and J lost 10; bases outside the gene matches: 10.

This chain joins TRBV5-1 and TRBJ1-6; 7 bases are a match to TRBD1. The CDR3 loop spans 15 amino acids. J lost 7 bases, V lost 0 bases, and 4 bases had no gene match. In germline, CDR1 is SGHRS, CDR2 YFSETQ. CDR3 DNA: TGCGCCAGCAGCTTGGTGGGGGACAGAAATTCACCCCTCCACTTT. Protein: CASSLVGDRNSPLHF.

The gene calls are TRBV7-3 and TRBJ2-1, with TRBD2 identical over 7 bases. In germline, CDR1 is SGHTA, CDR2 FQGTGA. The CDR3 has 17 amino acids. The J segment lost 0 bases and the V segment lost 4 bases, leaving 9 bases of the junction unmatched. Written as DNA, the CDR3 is TGTGCCAGCAGCTCGGGGGGAGCGGGCAGCTCCTACAATGAGCAGTTCTTC. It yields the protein CASSSGGAGSSYNEQFF.

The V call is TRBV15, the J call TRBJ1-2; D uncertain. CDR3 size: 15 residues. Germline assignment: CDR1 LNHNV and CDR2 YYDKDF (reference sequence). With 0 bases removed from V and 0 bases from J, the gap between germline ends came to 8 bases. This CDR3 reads CATSRDITANYGYTF. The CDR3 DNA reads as TGTGCCACCAGCAGAGATATAACAGCTAACTATGGCTACACCTTC.

Here the CDR3 reads CASSLTVQETQYF. The CDR3 DNA sequence: TGCGCCAGCAGCTTAACAGTGCAAGAGACCCAGTACTTC. The chain is built from TRBV5-1 and TRBJ2-5; no definite D call. The germline V and J ends were trimmed by 2 bases and 2 bases, with 7 bases remaining between them. The CDR3 consists of 13 residues. Germline CDR1 is SGHRS and CDR2 is YFSETQ.

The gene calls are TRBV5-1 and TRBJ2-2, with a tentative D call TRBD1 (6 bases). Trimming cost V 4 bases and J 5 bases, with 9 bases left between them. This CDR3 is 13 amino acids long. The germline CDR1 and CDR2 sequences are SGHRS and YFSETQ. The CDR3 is CASSAGVTGELFF. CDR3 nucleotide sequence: TGCGCCAGCAGCGCAGGGGTTACCGGGGAGCTGTTTTTT.

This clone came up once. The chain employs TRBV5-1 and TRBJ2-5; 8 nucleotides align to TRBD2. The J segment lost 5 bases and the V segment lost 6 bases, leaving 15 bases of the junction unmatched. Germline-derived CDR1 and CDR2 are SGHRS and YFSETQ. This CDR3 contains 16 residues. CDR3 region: CASTRTPGGVDETQYF. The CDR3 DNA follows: TGCGCCAGCACCAGGACCCCCGGGGGGGTCGACGAGACCCAGTACTTC.

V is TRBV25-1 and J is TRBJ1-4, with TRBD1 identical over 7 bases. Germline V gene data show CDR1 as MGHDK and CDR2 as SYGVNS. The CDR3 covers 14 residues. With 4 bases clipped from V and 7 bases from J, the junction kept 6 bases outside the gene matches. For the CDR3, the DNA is TGTGCCAGCAGTGCTTACAGGGGTGCTGAAAAACTGTTTTTT. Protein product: CASSAYRGAEKLFF.